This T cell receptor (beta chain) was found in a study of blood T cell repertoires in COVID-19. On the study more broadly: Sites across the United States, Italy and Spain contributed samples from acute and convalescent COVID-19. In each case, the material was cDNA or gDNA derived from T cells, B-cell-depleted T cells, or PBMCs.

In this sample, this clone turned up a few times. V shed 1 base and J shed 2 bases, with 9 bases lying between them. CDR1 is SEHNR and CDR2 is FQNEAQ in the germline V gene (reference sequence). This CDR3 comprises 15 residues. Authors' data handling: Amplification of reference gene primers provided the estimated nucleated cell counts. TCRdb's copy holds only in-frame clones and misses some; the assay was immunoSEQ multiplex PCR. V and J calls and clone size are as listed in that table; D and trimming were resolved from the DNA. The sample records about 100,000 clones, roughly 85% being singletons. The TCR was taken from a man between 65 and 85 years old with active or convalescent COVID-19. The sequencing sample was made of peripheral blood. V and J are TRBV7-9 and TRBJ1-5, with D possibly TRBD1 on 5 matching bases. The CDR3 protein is CASSLDGRGNQPQHF. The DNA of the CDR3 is TGTGCCAGCAGCTTAGACGGCAGGGGCAATCAGCCCCAGCATTTT.